This TCR beta chain derives from a study of blood T cell repertoires in COVID-19. Turning to the study itself: Whether acute or convalescent, the COVID-19 samples came from the United States, Italy and Spain.

V lost 6 bases and J lost 6; bases outside the gene matches: 13. Germline CDR1 reads LNHDA; CDR2 reads SQIVND (reference sequence). This CDR3 has 17 residues. Libraries were prepared by immunoSEQ multiplex PCR; TCRdb keeps only in-frame clonotypes and omits some of them. The table records around 250,000 clones, approximately 84% of them present only once. Sample: peripheral blood. V and J are TRBV19 and TRBJ2-2, with 10 bases identical to TRBD1. The receptor's source is a woman of 80 years or more with acute or convalescent COVID-19. CDR3 sequence: CASRQTGTGVPPGELFF. CDR3 nucleotides: TGTGCCAGTAGACAAACCGGGACAGGGGTTCCCCCCGGGGAGCTGTTTTTT.